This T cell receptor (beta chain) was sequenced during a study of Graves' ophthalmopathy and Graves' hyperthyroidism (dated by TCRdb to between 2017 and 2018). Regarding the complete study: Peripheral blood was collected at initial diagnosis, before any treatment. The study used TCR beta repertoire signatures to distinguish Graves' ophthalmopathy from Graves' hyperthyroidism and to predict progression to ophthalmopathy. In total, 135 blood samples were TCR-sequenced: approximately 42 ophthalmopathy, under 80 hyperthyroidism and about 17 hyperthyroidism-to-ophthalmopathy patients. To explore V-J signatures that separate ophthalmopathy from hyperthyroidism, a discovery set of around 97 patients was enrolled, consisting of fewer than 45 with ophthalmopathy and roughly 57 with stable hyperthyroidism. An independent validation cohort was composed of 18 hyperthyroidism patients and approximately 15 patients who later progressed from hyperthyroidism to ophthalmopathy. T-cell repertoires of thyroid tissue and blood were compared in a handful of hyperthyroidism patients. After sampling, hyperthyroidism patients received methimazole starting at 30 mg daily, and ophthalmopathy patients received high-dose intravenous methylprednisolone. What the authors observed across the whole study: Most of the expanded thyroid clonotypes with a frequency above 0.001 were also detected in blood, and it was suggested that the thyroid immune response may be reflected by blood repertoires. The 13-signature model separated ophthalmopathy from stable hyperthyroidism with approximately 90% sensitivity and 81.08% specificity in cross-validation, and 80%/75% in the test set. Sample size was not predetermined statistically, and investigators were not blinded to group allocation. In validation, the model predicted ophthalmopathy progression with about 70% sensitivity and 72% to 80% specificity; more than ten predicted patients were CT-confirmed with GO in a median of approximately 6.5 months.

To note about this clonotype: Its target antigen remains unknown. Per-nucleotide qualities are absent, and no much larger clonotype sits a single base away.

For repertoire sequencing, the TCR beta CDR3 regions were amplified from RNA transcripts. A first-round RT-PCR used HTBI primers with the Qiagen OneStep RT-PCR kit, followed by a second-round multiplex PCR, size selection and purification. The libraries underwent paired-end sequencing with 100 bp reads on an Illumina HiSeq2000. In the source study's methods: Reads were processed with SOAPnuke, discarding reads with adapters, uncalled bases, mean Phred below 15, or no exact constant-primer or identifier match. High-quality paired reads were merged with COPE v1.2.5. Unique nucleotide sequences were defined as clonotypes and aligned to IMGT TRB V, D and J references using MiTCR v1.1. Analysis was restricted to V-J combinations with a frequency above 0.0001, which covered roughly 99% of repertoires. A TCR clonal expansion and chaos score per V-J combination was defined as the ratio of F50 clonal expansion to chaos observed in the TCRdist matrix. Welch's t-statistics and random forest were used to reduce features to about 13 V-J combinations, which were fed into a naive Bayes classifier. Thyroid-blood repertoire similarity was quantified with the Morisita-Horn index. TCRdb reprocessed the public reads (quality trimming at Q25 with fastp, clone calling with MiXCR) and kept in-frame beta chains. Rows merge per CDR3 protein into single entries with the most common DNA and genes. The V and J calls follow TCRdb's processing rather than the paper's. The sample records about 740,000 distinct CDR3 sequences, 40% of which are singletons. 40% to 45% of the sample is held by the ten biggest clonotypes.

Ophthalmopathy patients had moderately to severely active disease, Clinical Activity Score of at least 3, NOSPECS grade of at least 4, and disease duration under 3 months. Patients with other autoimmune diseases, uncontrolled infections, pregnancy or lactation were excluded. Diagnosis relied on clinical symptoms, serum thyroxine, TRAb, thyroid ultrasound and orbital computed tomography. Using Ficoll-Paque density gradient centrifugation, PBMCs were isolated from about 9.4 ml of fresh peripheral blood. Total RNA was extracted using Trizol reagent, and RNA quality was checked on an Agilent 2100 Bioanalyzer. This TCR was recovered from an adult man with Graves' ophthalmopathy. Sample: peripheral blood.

The bases read TGTGCCAGCAGCTTGGGGGCGCTAAATTCACCCCTCCACTTT. Its translation reads: CASSLGALNSPLHF. The chain uses TRBV25-1 and TRBJ1-6, with TRBD1 perhaps the D gene, on 6 matching bases. V sheds 6 bases and J sheds 7 bases, leaving 13 bases between their ends. Reading the germline V gene gives CDR1 MGHDK and CDR2 SYGVNS. The CDR3 starts with the cysteine, ends with the phenylalanine, and has 14 residues. Only the CDR3 region is kept as DNA, spanning 42 bases read in frame from base 1.